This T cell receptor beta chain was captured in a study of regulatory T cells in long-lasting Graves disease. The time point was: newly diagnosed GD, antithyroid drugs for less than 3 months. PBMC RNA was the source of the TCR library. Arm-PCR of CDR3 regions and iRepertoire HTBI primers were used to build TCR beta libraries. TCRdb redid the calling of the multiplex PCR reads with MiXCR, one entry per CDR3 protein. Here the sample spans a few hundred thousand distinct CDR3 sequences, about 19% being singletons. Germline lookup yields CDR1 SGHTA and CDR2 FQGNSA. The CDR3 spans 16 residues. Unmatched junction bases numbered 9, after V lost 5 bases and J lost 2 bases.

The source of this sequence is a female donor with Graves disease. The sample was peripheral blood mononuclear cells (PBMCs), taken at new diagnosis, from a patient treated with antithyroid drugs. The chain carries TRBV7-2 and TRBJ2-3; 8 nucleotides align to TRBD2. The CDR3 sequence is CASSPPGREATDTQYF. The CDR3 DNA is TGTGCCAGCAGCCCCCCGGGGCGGGAGGCCACAGATACGCAGTATTTT.